Detailed here is one TCR beta chain. This sample was included in a study of blood T cell repertoires in COVID-19. Data came from immunoSEQ multiplex PCR; TCRdb stores just in-frame clones and leaves some out. The sample lists approximately 150,000 clones, more than 80% seen once, with just over 3% in the top ten. Sequencing was performed on peripheral blood. This clonotype was obtained from a woman between 55 and 75 years old with active COVID-19.

The CDR3 here is CASSPGTSETNTGELFF. The CDR3 nucleotides are TGTGCCAGCAGCCCCGGGACTAGCGAGACGAACACCGGGGAGCTGTTTTTT. This rearrangement joins TRBV2 to TRBJ2-2; TRBD2 matches 10 bases. Germline CDR1 reads SNHLY; CDR2 reads FYNNEI. The V and J ends lost 6 bases and 0 bases, in that order; junction bases with no gene match: 7. The CDR3 loop spans 17 amino acids.